The entry below describes one T cell receptor beta chain. The data originate from a study of blood T cell repertoires in COVID-19. Across the study: COVID-19 samples, acute and convalescent, were from the United States, Italy and Spain. PBMCs, B-cell-depleted T cells, or T cells were the source of the cDNA or gDNA that made up the material.

In the authors' methods: Scientists estimated how many nucleated cells there were by amplifying reference gene primers. Profiling relied on immunoSEQ multiplex PCR, and the TCRdb table lists in-frame clones only, not all of them. From that table come the V and J calls and clone size; the DNA was used to work out D and trimming. The sample has over 130,000 clones; approximately 86% are singletons. V shed 5 bases and J shed 3 bases, with 16 bases lying between them. Per germline, CDR1 LNHDA and CDR2 SQIVND (reference sequence). This CDR3 region has 15 residues. The TCR originated in a man in his 70s with acute or convalescent COVID-19. The chain links TRBV19 to TRBJ1-1; D is ambiguous. Sequencing was done on a sample of peripheral blood. The CDR3, as DNA: TGTGCCAGTAGTCCAGGTCGAAAGGATGACACTGAAGCTTTCTTT. This codes for CASSPGRKDDTEAFF.